Following are 15 T cell receptor beta chains from one sample sequenced in a study of blood T cell repertoires in COVID-19. Repertoires were generated with immunoSEQ multiplex PCR, while TCRdb's copy carries only in-frame clones and drops some. The sample lists a few hundred thousand clones, around 90% occurring once. Specimen: peripheral blood. These receptors were collected from a man aged 18 to 35 who had recovered from COVID-19.

The rearrangement links TRBV10-1 to TRBJ2-2, with D tentatively TRBD1 (8 bases). Germline values: CDR1 WNHNN, CDR2 SYGVQD (reference sequence). CDR3 length equals 13 residues. V shed 9 bases and J shed 7 bases, with 15 bases lying between them. CDR3 amino acids: CASGQGGGGELFF. In nucleotides, the CDR3 is TGCGCCAGTGGACAGGGAGGGGGCGGGGAGCTGTTTTTT.

As to this clone: Other nucleotide sequences from this sample produce the same CDR3. This chain connects TRBV7-6 to TRBJ2-7; 7 nucleotides match TRBD2. V lost 5 bases to trimming and J lost 3 bases; unmatched junction nucleotides: 4. CDR1 and CDR2 (germline): SGHVS, FNYEAQ. This CDR3 contains 13 residues. CDR3 region: CASSPGGGYEQYF. The CDR3 DNA reads as TGTGCCAGCAGCCCTGGGGGGGGCTACGAGCAGTACTTC.

This clone occurred once. The CDR3 region has the DNA TGTGCCAGTAGTATAGTGTCAGGGGGCGGCCAAGAGACCCAGTACTTC. Amino acid sequence: CASSIVSGGGQETQYF. The J gene is TRBJ2-5, the V gene TRBV19; TRBD1 matches at 8 bases. CDR1 and CDR2 from the germline V gene are LNHDA and SQIVND (reference sequence). The CDR3 sequence is 16 residues long. With V trimmed by 1 base and J by 1 base, 5 bases remained unmatched.

V is TRBV3-1 (or the pseudogene TRBV3-2) and J is TRBJ1-5, with D hard to call. Germline lookup yields CDR1 LGHDT and CDR2 YNNKEL (reference sequence). V was pared by 0 bases and J by 2 bases, with 8 bases between. There are 15 residues in the CDR3. CDR3 nucleotide sequence: TGTGCCAGCAGCCAAGAAATCGGGGGCAATCAGCCCCAGCATTTT. Protein product: CASSQEIGGNQPQHF.

This chain joins TRBV10-1 and TRBJ2-1; the match to TRBD2 covers 8 bases. This CDR3 spans 13 amino acids. From germline, CDR1 is WNHNN and CDR2 SYGVQD (reference sequence). The trim removed 3 bases at V and 10 bases at J, leaving 5 bases unmatched. The CDR3 coding sequence is TGCGCCAGCAGTGATGGGATAGCGGGAGAGCAGTTCTTC. This sequence encodes CASSDGIAGEQFF.

The chain has TRBV9 and TRBJ2-7; a weak D match, TRBD2 (6 bases). The germline V gene encodes CDR1 SGDLS and CDR2 YYNGEE. The CDR3 contains 15 residues. V was shortened by 3 bases and J by 4 bases, with 17 bases between the two germline ends. The CDR3 DNA reads as TGTGCCAGCAGCGGGAACCGGGACGGGGGATACGAGCAGTACTTC. This encodes CASSGNRDGGYEQYF.

This rearrangement joins TRBV18 to TRBJ2-5, with D maybe TRBD2 (5 bases). The germline V and J ends were trimmed by 7 bases and 2 bases, with 14 bases remaining between them. The CDR3 length is 14 residues. Germline V gene lookup returns CDR1 KGHSH and CDR2 LQKENI. The CDR3 region has the DNA TGTGCCAGCTGCGGGCCTCCCATTCAAGAGACCCAGTACTTC. Translating it yields CASCGPPIQETQYF.

The rearrangement joins TRBV6-2 or TRBV6-3 to TRBJ1-2; D possibly corresponds to TRBD1 (5 bases). The CDR3 runs to 13 residues. Trimming removed 0 bases from V and 8 bases from J, with 10 bases in between. Germline V gives CDR1 MNHEY, CDR2 SVGEGT. The CDR3 nucleotides read TGTGCCAGCAGTTACTCTGGAGGGGACGGCTACACCTTC. Translated, it gives CASSYSGGDGYTF.

The V and J genes are TRBV28 and TRBJ1-6; 7 nucleotides agree with TRBD1. V was pared by 0 bases and J by 6 bases, with 5 bases of the junction left unmatched. The CDR3 has 16 amino acids. CDR1 and CDR2 (germline): MDHEN, SYDVKM. The CDR3 bases are TGTGCCAGCAGTTTATGGGGGACAGCAATTAATTCACCCCTCCACTTT. It encodes CASSLWGTAINSPLHF.

The chain joins TRBV4-1 to TRBJ1-6; 8 bases agree with TRBD1. The CDR3 is 15 amino acids. The V segment lost 2 bases and the J segment 10 bases; nucleotides outside the gene matches: 7. The germline V gene encodes CDR1 MGHRA and CDR2 YSYEKL. CDR3 in DNA: TGCGCCAGCAGCCAACCTAAGGACAGGGCCTCACCCCTCCACTTT. It is translated as CASSQPKDRASPLHF.

The chain carries TRBV6-5 and TRBJ2-3, with D possibly matching TRBD1 (5 bases). V lost 0 bases and J lost 2, with 9 bases in between. CDR1 is MNHEY and CDR2 is SVGAGI in the germline V gene. This CDR3 is 15 amino acids long. The CDR3 loop reads CASSYSAGFTDTQYF. The CDR3 DNA reads as TGTGCCAGCAGTTACTCTGCAGGGTTCACAGATACGCAGTATTTT.

V and J are TRBV21-1 and TRBJ2-1; the table names TRBD1, a call not compared with the DNA. TRBV21-1 is a recognized pseudogene. The CDR3 covers 14 residues. In DNA, the CDR3 is TGTGCCAGCAGCAACCTTCAAGCCTGGACAGGGCGGTTCTTC. Translating it yields CASSNLQAWTGRFF.

The chain uses TRBV7-9 and TRBJ1-1; no firm D call. Germline V gene data show CDR1 as SEHNR and CDR2 as FQNEAQ (reference sequence). V lost 2 bases and J 1 base, leaving 14 bases between the germline ends. There are 16 residues in the CDR3. CDR3 coding DNA: TGTGCCAGCAGCTTACCTAAGGCGACGGGGAACACTGAAGCTTTCTTT. Translation gives CASSLPKATGNTEAFF.

The rearrangement joins TRBV5-1 to TRBJ2-3, with D hard to call. The CDR3 extends over 19 amino acids. Per germline, CDR1 SGHRS and CDR2 YFSETQ. V was clipped by 1 base and J by 2 bases, with 23 bases between them. In nucleotides, the CDR3 is TGCGCCAGCAGCTTGAACTTGGGTTTTGGGTTGGCGGCCACAGATACGCAGTATTTT. Its protein is CASSLNLGFGLAATDTQYF.

This clone has a handful of counts. The chain has TRBV25-1 and TRBJ2-7, with D hard to call. Germline V gene sequence: CDR1 MGHDK, CDR2 SYGVNS. The V end was cut by 5 bases, the J end by 1 base, with 6 bases between. CDR3 length equals 12 residues. The CDR3 nucleotides read TGTGCCAGCAGTCCCGGGTCCTACGAGCAGTACTTC. It encodes CASSPGSYEQYF.